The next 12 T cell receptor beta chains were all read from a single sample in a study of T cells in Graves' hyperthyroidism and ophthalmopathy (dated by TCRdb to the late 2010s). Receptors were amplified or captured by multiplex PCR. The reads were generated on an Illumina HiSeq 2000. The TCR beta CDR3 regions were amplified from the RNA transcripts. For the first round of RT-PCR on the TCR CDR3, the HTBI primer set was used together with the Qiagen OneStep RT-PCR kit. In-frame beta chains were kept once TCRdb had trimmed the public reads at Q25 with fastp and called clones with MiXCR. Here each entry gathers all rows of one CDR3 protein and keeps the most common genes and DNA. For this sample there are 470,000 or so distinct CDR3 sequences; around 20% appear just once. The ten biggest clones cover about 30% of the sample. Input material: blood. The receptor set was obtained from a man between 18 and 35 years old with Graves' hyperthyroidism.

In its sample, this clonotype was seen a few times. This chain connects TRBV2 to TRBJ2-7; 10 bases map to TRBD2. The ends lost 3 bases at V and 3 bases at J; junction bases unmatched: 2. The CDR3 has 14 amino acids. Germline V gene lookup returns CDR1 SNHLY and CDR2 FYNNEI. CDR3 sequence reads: CASSDGLAVYEQYF. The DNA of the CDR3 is TGTGCCAGCAGTGACGGACTAGCGGTCTACGAGCAGTACTTC.

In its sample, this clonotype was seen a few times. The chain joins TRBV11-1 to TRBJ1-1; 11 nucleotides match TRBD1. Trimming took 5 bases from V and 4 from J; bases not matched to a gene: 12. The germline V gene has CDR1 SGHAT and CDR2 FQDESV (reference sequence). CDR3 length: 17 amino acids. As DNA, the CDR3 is TGTGCCAGCAGCCAGGACAGGGGGCGCGTCGGTTCCACTGAAGCTTTCTTT. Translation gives CASSQDRGRVGSTEAFF.

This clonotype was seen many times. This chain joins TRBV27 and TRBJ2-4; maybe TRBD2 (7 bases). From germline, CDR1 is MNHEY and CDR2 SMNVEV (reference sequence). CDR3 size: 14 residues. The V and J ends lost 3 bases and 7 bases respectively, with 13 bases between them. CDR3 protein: CASSLGGARNIQYF. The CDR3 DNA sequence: TGTGCCAGCAGTTTGGGGGGGGCAAGGAACATTCAGTACTTC.

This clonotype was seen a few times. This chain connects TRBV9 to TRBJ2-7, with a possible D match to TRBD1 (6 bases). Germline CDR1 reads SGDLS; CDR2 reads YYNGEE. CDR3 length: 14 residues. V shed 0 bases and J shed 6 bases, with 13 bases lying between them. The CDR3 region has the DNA TGTGCCAGCAGCGTAGAGGCAGGGGCGGGCGAGCAGTACTTC. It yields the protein CASSVEAGAGEQYF.

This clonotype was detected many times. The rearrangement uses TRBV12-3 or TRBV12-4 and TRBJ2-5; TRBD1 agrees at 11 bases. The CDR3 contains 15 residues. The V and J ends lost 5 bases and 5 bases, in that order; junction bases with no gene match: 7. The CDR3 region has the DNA TGTGCCAGCAGTCCACGGACAGGGGGCGGGGAGACCCAGTACTTC. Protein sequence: CASSPRTGGGETQYF.

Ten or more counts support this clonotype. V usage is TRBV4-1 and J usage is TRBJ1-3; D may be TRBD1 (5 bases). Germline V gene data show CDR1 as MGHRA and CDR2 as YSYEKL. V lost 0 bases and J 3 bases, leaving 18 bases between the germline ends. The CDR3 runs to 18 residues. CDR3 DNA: TGCGCCAGCAGCCAAGATCCTAATGACAGTCTTATTGGAAACACCATATATTTT. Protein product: CASSQDPNDSLIGNTIYF.

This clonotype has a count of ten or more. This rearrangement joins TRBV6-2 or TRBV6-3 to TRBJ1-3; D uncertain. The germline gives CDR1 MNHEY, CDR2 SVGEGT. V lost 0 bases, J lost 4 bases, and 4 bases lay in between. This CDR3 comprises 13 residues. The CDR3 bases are TGTGCCAGCAGTTACTCCCCCGGAAACACCATATATTTT. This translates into CASSYSPGNTIYF.

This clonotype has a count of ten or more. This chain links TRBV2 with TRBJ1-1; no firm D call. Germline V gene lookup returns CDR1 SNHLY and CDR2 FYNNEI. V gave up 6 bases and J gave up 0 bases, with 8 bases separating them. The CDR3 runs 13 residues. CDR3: CASRTSLNTEAFF. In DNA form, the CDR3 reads TGTGCCAGCAGGACTTCCTTGAACACTGAAGCTTTCTTT.

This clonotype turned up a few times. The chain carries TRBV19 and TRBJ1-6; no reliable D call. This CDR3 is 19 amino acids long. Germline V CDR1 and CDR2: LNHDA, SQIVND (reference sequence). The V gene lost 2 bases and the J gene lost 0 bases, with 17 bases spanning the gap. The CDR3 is CASSIMDGQSSSYNSPLHF. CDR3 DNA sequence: TGTGCCAGTAGTATAATGGATGGGCAGTCAAGCTCCTATAATTCACCCCTCCACTTT.

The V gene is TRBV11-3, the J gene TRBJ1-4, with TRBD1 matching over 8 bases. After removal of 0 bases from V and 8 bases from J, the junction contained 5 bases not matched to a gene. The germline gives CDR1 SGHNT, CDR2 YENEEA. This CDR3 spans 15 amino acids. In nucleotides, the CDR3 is TGTGCCAGCAGCTTAGAGGACAGGGCTGAAGAAAAACTGTTTTTT. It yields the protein CASSLEDRAEEKLFF.

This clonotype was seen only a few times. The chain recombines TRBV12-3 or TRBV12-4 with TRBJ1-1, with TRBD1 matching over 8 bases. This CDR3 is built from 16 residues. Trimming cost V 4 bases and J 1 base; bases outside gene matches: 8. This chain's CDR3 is CASSYLPGTGNTEAFF. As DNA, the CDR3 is TGTGCCAGCAGTTACCTTCCCGGGACAGGGAACACTGAAGCTTTCTTT.

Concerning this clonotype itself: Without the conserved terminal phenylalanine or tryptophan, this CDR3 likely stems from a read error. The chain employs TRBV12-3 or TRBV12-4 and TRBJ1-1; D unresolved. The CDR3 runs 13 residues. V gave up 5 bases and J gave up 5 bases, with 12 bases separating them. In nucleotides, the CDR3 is TGTGCCAGCAGTGGCCAAATAGGGACTGAAGCTTTCCTT. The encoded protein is CASSGQIGTEAFL.